Listed here are 23 T cell receptor beta chains from one sample, sequenced in a study of T-cell memory formation after mild COVID-19. TCRdb redid the calling of the 5' RACE reads with MiXCR, one entry per CDR3 protein. The sample records about 110,000 distinct CDR3 sequences, 15% to 20% being singletons. The specimen was PBMCs or a T cell subset sorted from them (not recorded which). These receptors were collected from a man aged 18 to 30 who had mild COVID-19 (a few samples of this study predate the infection). Cell type and time point are not known.

This CDR3 is CSVGGSDSRGQYF. The CDR3 nucleotides are TGCAGCGTTGGGGGATCGGACAGCCGCGGGCAGTACTTC. The J gene is TRBJ2-7, the V gene TRBV29-1; a possible D gene is TRBD1 (6 bases). Germline-derived CDR1 and CDR2 are SQVTM and ANQGSEA. This CDR3 is 13 amino acids long. Trimming stripped 4 bases from V and 9 bases from J, with 19 bases between.

V usage is TRBV6-5 and J usage is TRBJ2-3, with D possibly TRBD1 on 6 matching bases. This CDR3 contains 14 residues. The V gene's germline CDR1 is MNHEY and CDR2 SVGAGI. Trimming left V 10 bases short and J 2 bases short, with 16 bases between. The CDR3 spells CATGQWANTDTQYF. CDR3 bases: TGTGCCACCGGACAGTGGGCTAACACAGATACGCAGTATTTT.

The chain has TRBV7-2 and TRBJ2-1; perhaps TRBD1 as D (5 bases). Deletions cut 1 base from V and 10 bases from J, with 5 bases between. From germline, CDR1 is SGHTA and CDR2 FQGNSA. The CDR3 consists of 11 residues. Here the CDR3 reads CASSLGQEQFF. In DNA, the CDR3 is TGTGCCAGCAGCTTAGGACAGGAGCAGTTCTTC.

This clonotype has a handful of counts. V and J are TRBV20-1 and TRBJ2-1; a weak D match, TRBD2 (6 bases). The CDR3 extends over 13 amino acids. The V gene lost 6 bases and the J gene lost 5 bases, with 14 bases spanning the gap. CDR1 and CDR2 from the germline V gene are DFQATT and SNEGSKA (reference sequence). This CDR3 is CSAYTGENNEQFF. The CDR3 bases are TGCAGTGCCTACACGGGGGAGAACAATGAGCAGTTCTTC.

CDR3: CASSPDRVYGYTF. The CDR3 nucleotides read TGTGCCAGCAGCCCGGACAGGGTCTATGGCTACACCTTC. This chain links TRBV3-1 with TRBJ1-2, with 8 bases that match TRBD1. This CDR3 has 13 residues. The germline V gene has CDR1 LGHDT and CDR2 YNNKEL (reference sequence). Trimming removed 4 bases from V and 4 bases from J; junction bases left unmatched: 2.

This clonotype occurred a few times. The chain has TRBV20-1 and TRBJ2-3; D is possibly TRBD2 (6 bases). Germline CDR1 DFQATT, CDR2 SNEGSKA (reference sequence). Trimming shortened V by 6 bases and J by 2 bases, and 12 bases separated the two germline ends. The CDR3 is made up of 13 amino acids. Here the CDR3 reads CSAIREVTDTQYF. The CDR3 nucleotides are TGCAGTGCCATAAGGGAGGTCACAGATACGCAGTATTTT.

This clonotype was counted at least ten times. The chain joins TRBV5-6 to TRBJ2-1; maybe TRBD1 (6 bases). V lost 4 bases, J lost 8 bases, and 10 bases lay in between. The germline CDR1 and CDR2 sequences are SGHDT and YYEEEE. The CDR3 covers 12 residues. The CDR3 DNA sequence: TGTGCCAGCAGCCCCAGGGGTGATGAGCAGTTCTTC. Translated: CASSPRGDEQFF. The entire variable domain, with the rest obtained from reference TRBV5-6 and TRBJ2-1, is as follows: DAGVTQSPTHLIKTRGQQVTLRCSPKSGHDTVSWYQQALGQGPQFIFQYYEEEERQRGNFPDRFSGHQFPNYSSELNVNALLLGDSALYLCASSPRGDEQFFGPGTRLTVL.

This clonotype appeared many times. The chain couples TRBV5-4 to TRBJ2-1; D is unclear. The CDR3 covers 12 residues. Trimming pared 0 bases from V and 7 bases from J, leaving 5 bases between. The germline V gene has CDR1 SGHNT and CDR2 YYREEE (reference sequence). In nucleotides, the CDR3 is TGTGCCAGCAGCTTGGTGGCGAATGAGCAGTTCTTC. Residues: CASSLVANEQFF.

J is TRBJ1-1 and V is TRBV10-3; D is uncertain. Germline V lookup: CDR1 ENHRY, CDR2 SYGVKD. V lost 4 bases and J 1 base, leaving 10 bases between the germline ends. The CDR3 consists of 14 residues. CDR3 nucleotides: TGTGCCATCAGTGGAAGGGAGGGGAACACTGAAGCTTTCTTT. Translated: CAISGREGNTEAFF.

The chain carries TRBV5-1 and TRBJ1-2; perhaps TRBD1 as D (5 bases). Germline CDR1 and CDR2: SGHRS and YFSETQ. The length of the CDR3 is 14 residues. Trimming shortened V by 4 bases and J by 3 bases, and 13 bases separated the two germline ends. The CDR3 protein is CASSRVGDYYGYTF. In nucleotides, the CDR3 is TGCGCCAGCAGCCGTGTGGGGGACTACTATGGCTACACCTTC.

This clonotype showed up just a few times. The rearrangement links TRBV20-1 to TRBJ2-3; 10 bases map to TRBD1. J lost 4 bases, V lost 2 bases, and 9 bases had no gene match. This CDR3 comprises 16 residues. Germline-derived CDR1 and CDR2 are DFQATT and SNEGSKA (reference sequence). The CDR3 DNA reads TGCAGTGCTAGATCACTCCCGGGACAGGGGTCAGATACGCAGTATTTT. Amino acid sequence: CSARSLPGQGSDTQYF.

This clonotype occurred a few times. The CDR3 DNA follows: TGTGCCAGCAGCCCGGAGTCGAACGGAAACTATGGCTACACCTTC. Translated: CASSPESNGNYGYTF. V and J are TRBV7-2 and TRBJ1-2; the D is unclear. Germline V gene data show CDR1 as SGHTA and CDR2 as FQGNSA. This CDR3 region has 15 residues. Trimming left V 5 bases short and J 2 bases short, with 15 bases between.

The rearrangement uses TRBV11-2 and TRBJ2-3, with no clear D. The germline V and J ends were trimmed by 6 bases and 4 bases, with 20 bases remaining between them. This CDR3 is 16 amino acids long. Germline CDR1 is SGHAT and CDR2 is FQNNGV. The CDR3 coding sequence is TGTGCCAGCAGGGGGTATAACACATCACATGCAGATACGCAGTATTTT. Amino acid sequence: CASRGYNTSHADTQYF.

The CDR3 spells CASSSRDLFYEQYF. The CDR3 coding sequence is TGTGCCAGCAGCTCGCGGGACTTGTTCTACGAGCAGTACTTC. The chain employs TRBV11-2 and TRBJ2-7, with a weak D call TRBD2 (6 bases). The CDR3 is 14 amino acids. V lost 4 bases and J 3 bases, leaving 13 bases between the germline ends. Germline CDR1 reads SGHAT; CDR2 reads FQNNGV.

This clonotype was observed a handful of times. The rearrangement joins TRBV7-2 to TRBJ2-5; 11 bases are a match to TRBD2. CDR1 is SGHTA, CDR2 FQGNSA, per germline. The trim removed 5 bases at V and 3 bases at J, leaving 8 bases unmatched. This CDR3 is built from 16 residues. The CDR3 bases are TGTGCCAGCAGCCTCACCAGACTAGCGGGGAAAGAGACCCAGTACTTC. This encodes CASSLTRLAGKETQYF. Full variable domain (rest looked up from reference TRBV7-2 and TRBJ2-5): GAGVSQSPSNKVTEKGKDVELRCDPISGHTALYWYRQSLGQGLEFLIYFQGNSAPDKSGLPSDRFSAERTGGSVSTLTIQRTQQEDSAVYLCASSLTRLAGKETQYFGPGTRLLVL.

The chain carries TRBV12-3 or TRBV12-4 and TRBJ2-3; no firm D call. This CDR3 comprises 13 residues. Trimming stripped 2 bases from V and 2 bases from J, with 5 bases between. The CDR3 DNA is TGTGCCAGCAGTTTACTAGTCACAGATACGCAGTATTTT. This codes for CASSLLVTDTQYF.

This clonotype was counted ten times or more. The rearrangement uses TRBV4-3 and TRBJ2-7; the D gene is possibly TRBD1 (5 bases). The germline V and J ends were trimmed by 1 base and 0 bases, with 10 bases remaining between them. The CDR3 runs to 15 residues. Germline V gene data show CDR1 as LGHNA and CDR2 as YSLEER. CDR3 sequence: CASSQGRQYSYEQYF. The CDR3 DNA reads TGCGCCAGCAGCCAAGGACGACAGTACTCCTACGAGCAGTACTTC.

This clonotype was picked up a small number of times. This chain links TRBV15 with TRBJ2-5; possible D gene TRBD1, 5 bases. The length of the CDR3 is 13 residues. Deletions cut 1 base from V and 3 bases from J, with 6 bases between. CDR1 LNHNV and CDR2 YYDKDF come from the germline V gene (reference sequence). In DNA form, the CDR3 reads TGTGCCACCAGCAGAGGACAGAAAGAGACCCAGTACTTC. It yields the protein CATSRGQKETQYF.

The chain employs TRBV12-3 or TRBV12-4 and TRBJ2-3, with 9 bases identical to TRBD2. V shed 6 bases and J 6 bases; nucleotides not matched to a gene: 1. The CDR3 totals 12 residues. The DNA of the CDR3 is TGTGCCAGCAGGCGGGGGGGCGATACGCAGTATTTT. The encoded protein is CASRRGGDTQYF.

This clonotype was seen more than once but under ten times. This chain connects TRBV6-6 to TRBJ2-7, with 9 bases identical to TRBD1. In germline, CDR1 is MNHNY, CDR2 SVGAGI (reference sequence). J lost 2 bases, V lost 7 bases, and 18 bases had no gene match. The length of the CDR3 is 18 residues. The CDR3 is CASNRAGTGTGKTYEQYF. As DNA, the CDR3 is TGTGCCAGCAATCGGGCGGGGACCGGGACAGGGAAAACCTACGAGCAGTACTTC.

This clonotype was counted between two and nine times. The chain carries TRBV20-1 and TRBJ1-4; possible D gene TRBD1, 6 bases. V was clipped by 6 bases and J by 4 bases, with 15 bases between them. Germline CDR1 DFQATT, CDR2 SNEGSKA (reference sequence). The CDR3 sequence is 14 residues long. The CDR3 sequence: CSAGRGLLNEKLFF. CDR3 nucleotide sequence: TGCAGTGCCGGCCGGGGGCTACTTAATGAAAAACTGTTTTTT.

V gene TRBV7-2 combines with J gene TRBJ1-4; D not resolved. Germline CDR1 SGHTA, CDR2 FQGNSA. CDR3 length equals 13 residues. Trimming shortened V by 5 bases and J by 8 bases, and 12 bases separated the two germline ends. For the CDR3, the DNA is TGTGCCAGCAGCCGAGAGAGTGGGGAAAAACTGTTTTTT. As protein: CASSRESGEKLFF.

The table lists this clonotype with a few counts. The chain links TRBV7-2 to TRBJ1-2; 9 nucleotides match TRBD1. Per the germline V gene, CDR1 is SGHTA and CDR2 is FQGNSA. This CDR3 is built from 15 residues. Germline trimming cut 5 bases from V and 0 bases from J; bases unmatched to any gene: 4. The CDR3 is CASSRGQGANYGYTF. The DNA of the CDR3 is TGTGCCAGCAGCCGGGGACAGGGTGCTAACTATGGCTACACCTTC. The whole variable domain, filled in from reference TRBV7-2 and TRBJ1-2, reads GAGVSQSPSNKVTEKGKDVELRCDPISGHTALYWYRQSLGQGLEFLIYFQGNSAPDKSGLPSDRFSAERTGGSVSTLTIQRTQQEDSAVYLCASSRGQGANYGYTFGSGTRLTVV.